This is a list of T cell receptor beta chains from one sample in a study of CD8+ T cells in alopecia areata. The assay was immunoSEQ multiplex PCR, and TCRdb's table has in-frame clones only and misses some. The sample has around 300,000 clones, 60% seen once. The source material was CD4+ T cells sorted from blood, sampled around week 54, from a patient treated with tofacitinib. The receptors derive from a human donor with alopecia areata. The CDR3 runs from the conserved cysteine through the conserved F or W. The D gene is left open where the match is weak. Only some rows state a clone size, as once, few, many or a class for expanded clones.

j_call,v_call,clone_size,d_call,cdr3_aa,cdr3_nt
TRBJ1-5,TRBV25-1,.,.,CASSEFGGNQPQHF,TGTGCCAGCAGTGAATTCGGCGGGAATCAGCCCCAGCATTTT
TRBJ2-7,TRBV29-1,.,.,CSVAMVAYEQYF,TGCAGCGTTGCAATGGTGGCCTACGAGCAGTACTTC
TRBJ2-7,TRBV5-1,.,TRBD1,CASSPRTGAYEQYF,TGCGCCAGCAGCCCGCGGACAGGTGCCTACGAGCAGTACTTC
TRBJ1-2,TRBV4-1,.,.,CASSQETGLGYTF,TGCGCCAGCAGCCAAGAGACGGGGTTAGGCTACACCTTC
TRBJ1-5,TRBV4-1,few,.,CASSQDPYSNQPQHF,TGCGCCAGCAGCCAAGATCCGTATAGCAATCAGCCCCAGCATTTT
TRBJ2-4,TRBV7-9,.,.,CASSSHGEPKNIQYF,TGTGCCAGCAGCTCCCACGGGGAGCCCAAAAACATTCAGTACTTC
TRBJ1-1,TRBV11-2,.,.,CASSLDRTVNTEAFF,TGTGCCAGCAGCTTAGATCGGACAGTGAACACTGAAGCTTTCTTT
TRBJ2-7,TRBV7-7,.,.,CASSLSSSSYEQYF,TGTGCTAGCAGCTTATCATCCAGTTCCTACGAGCAGTACTTC
TRBJ2-2,TRBV15,few,.,CATSRQGGELFF,TGTGCCACCAGCAGACAGGGCGGGGAGCTGTTTTTT
TRBJ2-7,TRBV5-1,.,.,CASSLEGRTTYEQYF,TGCGCCAGCAGCTTGGAGGGCAGGACCACCTACGAGCAGTACTTC
TRBJ2-3,TRBV29-1,.,.,CSVGVAATDTQYF,TGCAGCGTTGGGGTAGCGGCGACAGATACGCAGTATTTT
TRBJ2-5,TRBV10-3,.,.,CAISMRVEETQYF,TGTGCCATCAGTATGAGGGTTGAGGAGACCCAGTACTTC
TRBJ1-3,TRBV7-2,few,.,CASSSTSGSGNTIYF,TGTGCCAGCAGCTCCACGTCAGGGTCTGGAAACACCATATATTTT
TRBJ1-2,TRBV29-1,few,.,CSVVGEDYGYTF,TGCAGCGTTGTTGGAGAGGACTATGGCTACACCTTC
TRBJ2-3,TRBV30,.,.,CAVDWGLATDTQYF,TGTGCCGTAGACTGGGGACTCGCTACAGATACGCAGTATTTT
TRBJ2-4,TRBV29-1,few,.,CSVRPGLAKNIQYF,TGCAGCGTTCGTCCGGGGTTAGCCAAAAACATTCAGTACTTC
TRBJ1-1,TRBV29-1,.,TRBD1,CSVTWRLGQGRNTEAFF,TGCAGCGTTACCTGGCGTCTCGGACAGGGACGGAACACTGAAGCTTTCTTT
TRBJ2-5,TRBV4-2,few,TRBD2,CASSQGTSGGTQYF,TGTGCCAGCAGCCAAGGGACTAGCGGGGGGACCCAGTACTTC
TRBJ2-5,TRBV29-1,.,.,CSVFGQLQETQYF,TGCAGCGTTTTCGGACAGCTCCAAGAGACCCAGTACTTC
TRBJ1-2,TRBV30,.,TRBD1,CACSGTVSLLGYTF,TGTGCCTGTTCCGGGACAGTATCCCTACTTGGCTACACCTTC
TRBJ2-1,TRBV7-9,.,.,CASSPGIGAEQFF,TGTGCCAGCAGCCCTGGGATAGGGGCCGAGCAGTTCTTC
TRBJ1-2,TRBV29-1,.,.,CSVEGSGVYGYTF,TGCAGCGTTGAAGGATCAGGGGTGTATGGCTACACCTTC
TRBJ2-5,TRBV7-2,once,.,CASSRLTQETQYF,TGTGCCAGCAGCAGACTGACCCAAGAGACCCAGTACTTC
TRBJ2-2,TRBV4-1,.,.,CASSQEGGQNTGELFF,TGCGCCAGCAGCCAAGAAGGGGGACAGAACACCGGGGAGCTGTTTTTT
TRBJ1-2,TRBV9,.,.,CASSVRVDYGYTF,TGTGCCAGCAGCGTACGAGTGGACTATGGCTACACCTTC
TRBJ2-5,TRBV7-9,.,.,CASSPKETQYF,TGTGCCAGCAGTCCGAAAGAGACCCAGTACTTC
TRBJ2-7,TRBV5-1,few,.,CASSLGRGRVSYEQYF,TGCGCCAGCAGCTTGGGCCGGGGGCGAGTCTCCTACGAGCAGTACTTC
TRBJ2-5,TRBV5-4,.,.,CASSSDGARETQYF,TGTGCCAGCAGCTCTGACGGGGCCCGGGAGACCCAGTACTTC
TRBJ1-1,TRBV7-9,.,TRBD1,CASSLGQGANTEAFF,TGTGCCAGCAGCTTGGGACAGGGGGCGAACACTGAAGCTTTCTTT
TRBJ2-7,TRBV4-3,once,TRBD2,CASSPSGGASYEQYF,TGCGCCAGCAGCCCTAGCGGGGGGGCGTCCTACGAGCAGTACTTC
TRBJ2-5,TRBV2,.,.,CASRGQKETQYF,TGTGCCAGCAGAGGACAGAAAGAGACCCAGTACTTC
TRBJ1-5,TRBV7-2,.,.,CASSLELTDQPQHF,TGTGCCAGCAGCTTGGAACTAACTGATCAGCCCCAGCATTTT
TRBJ2-3,TRBV7-9,.,TRBD1,CASSLAQGVTDTQYF,TGTGCCAGCAGCTTAGCACAGGGGGTCACAGATACGCAGTATTTT
TRBJ1-2,TRBV7-9,few,TRBD1,CASSLGQGNNYGYTF,TGTGCCAGCAGCTTGGGACAGGGAAACAACTATGGCTACACCTTC
TRBJ1-1,TRBV7-6,.,.,CASSRWMEGEAFF,TGTGCCAGCAGCCGATGGATGGAGGGAGAAGCTTTCTTT
TRBJ1-5,TRBV11-2,.,.,CASSIGPAQPQHF,TGTGCCAGCAGCATCGGCCCCGCCCAGCCCCAGCATTTT
TRBJ1-2,TRBV6-6,.,TRBD1,CASSGDRLEGYTF,TGTGCCAGCAGTGGGGACAGGCTCGAAGGCTACACCTTC
TRBJ2-1,TRBV5-1,.,.,CASSLEGQILADQQYNEQFF,TGCGCCAGCAGCTTGGAGGGGCAAATTCTGGCCGACCAGCAGTACAATGAGCAGTTCTTC
TRBJ2-5,TRBV12-5,few,TRBD2,CASGLAGGLQETQYF,TGTGCTAGTGGACTAGCGGGGGGGCTGCAAGAGACCCAGTACTTC
TRBJ1-1,TRBV20-1,few,.,CSATGNTEAFF,TGCAGTGCGACCGGGAACACTGAAGCTTTCTTT